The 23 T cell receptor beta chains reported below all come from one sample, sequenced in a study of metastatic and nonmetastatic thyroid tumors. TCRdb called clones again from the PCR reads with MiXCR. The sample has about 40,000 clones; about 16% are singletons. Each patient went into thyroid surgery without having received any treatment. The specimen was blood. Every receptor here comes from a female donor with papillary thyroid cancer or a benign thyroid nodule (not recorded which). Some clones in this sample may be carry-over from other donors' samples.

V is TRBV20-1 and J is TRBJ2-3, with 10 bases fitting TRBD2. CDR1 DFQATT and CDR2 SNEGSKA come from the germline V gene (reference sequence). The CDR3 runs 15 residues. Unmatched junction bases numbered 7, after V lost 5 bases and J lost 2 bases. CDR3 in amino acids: CSAHQGLADTDTQYF. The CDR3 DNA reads TGCAGTGCTCATCAAGGACTAGCGGACACAGATACGCAGTATTTT.

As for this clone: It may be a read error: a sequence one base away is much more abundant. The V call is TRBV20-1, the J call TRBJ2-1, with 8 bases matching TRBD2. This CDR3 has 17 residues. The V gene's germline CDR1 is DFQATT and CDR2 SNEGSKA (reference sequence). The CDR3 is CSPRDPGEAGEGNDQFF. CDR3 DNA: TGCAGTCCTAGAGATCCCGGGGAAGCGGGAGAGGGAAATGATCAGTTCTTC.

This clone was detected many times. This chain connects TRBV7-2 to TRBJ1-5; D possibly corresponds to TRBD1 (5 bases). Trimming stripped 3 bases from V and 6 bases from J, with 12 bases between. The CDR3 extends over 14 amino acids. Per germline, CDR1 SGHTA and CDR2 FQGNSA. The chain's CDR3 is CASSFGGVVQPQHF. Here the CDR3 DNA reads TGTGCCAGCAGCTTCGGGGGGGTAGTTCAGCCCCAGCATTTT.

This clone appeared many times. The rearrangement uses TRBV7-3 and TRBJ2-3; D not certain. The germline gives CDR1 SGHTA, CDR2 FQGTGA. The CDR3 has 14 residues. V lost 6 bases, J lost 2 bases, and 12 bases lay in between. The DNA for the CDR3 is TGTGCCAGCAGACTTTCTGCAGTCACAGATACGCAGTATTTT. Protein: CASRLSAVTDTQYF.

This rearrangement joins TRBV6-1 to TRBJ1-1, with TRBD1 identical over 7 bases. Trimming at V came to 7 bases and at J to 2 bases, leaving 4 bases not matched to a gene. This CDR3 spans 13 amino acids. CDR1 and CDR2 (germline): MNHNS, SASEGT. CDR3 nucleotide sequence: TGTGCCAGCACCGGGACAGAAAACACTGAAGCTTTCTTT. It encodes CASTGTENTEAFF.

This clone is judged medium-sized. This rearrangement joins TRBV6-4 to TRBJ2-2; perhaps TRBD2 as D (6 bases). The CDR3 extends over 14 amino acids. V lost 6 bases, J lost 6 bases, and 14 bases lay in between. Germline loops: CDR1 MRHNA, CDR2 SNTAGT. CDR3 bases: TGTGCCAGCAGACGGGACGGAGGGGCCGGGGAGCTGTTTTTT. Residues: CASRRDGGAGELFF.

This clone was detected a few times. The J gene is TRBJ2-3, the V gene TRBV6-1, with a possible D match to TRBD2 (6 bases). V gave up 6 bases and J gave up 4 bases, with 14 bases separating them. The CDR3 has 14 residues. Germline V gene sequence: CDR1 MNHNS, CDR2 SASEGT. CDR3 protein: CASSPGDVPDTQYF. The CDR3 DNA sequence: TGTGCCAGCAGCCCGGGAGATGTTCCAGATACGCAGTATTTT.

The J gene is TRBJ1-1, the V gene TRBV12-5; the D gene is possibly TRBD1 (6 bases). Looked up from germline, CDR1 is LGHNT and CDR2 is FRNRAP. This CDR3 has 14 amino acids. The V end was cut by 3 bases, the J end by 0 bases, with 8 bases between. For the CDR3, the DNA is TGTGCTAGTGGTTTCGGGACATTGAACACTGAAGCTTTCTTT. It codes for CASGFGTLNTEAFF.

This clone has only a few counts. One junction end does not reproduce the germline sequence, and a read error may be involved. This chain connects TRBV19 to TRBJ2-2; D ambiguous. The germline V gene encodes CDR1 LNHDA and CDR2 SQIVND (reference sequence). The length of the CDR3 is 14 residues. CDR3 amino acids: CASIITTGPGELFF. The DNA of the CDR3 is TGTGCCAGTATTATAACCACGGGCCCCGGGGAGCTGTTTTTT. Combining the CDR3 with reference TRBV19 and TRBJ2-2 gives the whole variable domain DGGITQSPKYLFRKEGQNVTLSCEQNLNHDAMYWYRQDPGQGLRLIYYSQIVNDFQKGDIAEGYSVSREKKESFPLTVTSAQKNPTAFYLCASIITTGPGELFFGEGSRLTVL.

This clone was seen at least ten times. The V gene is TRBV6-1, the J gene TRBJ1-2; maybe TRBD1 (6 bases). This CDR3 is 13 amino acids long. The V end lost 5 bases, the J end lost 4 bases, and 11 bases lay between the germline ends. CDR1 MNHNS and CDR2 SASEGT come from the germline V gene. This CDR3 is CASSKTGFYGYTF. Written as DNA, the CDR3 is TGTGCCAGCAGTAAAACAGGGTTCTATGGCTACACCTTC.

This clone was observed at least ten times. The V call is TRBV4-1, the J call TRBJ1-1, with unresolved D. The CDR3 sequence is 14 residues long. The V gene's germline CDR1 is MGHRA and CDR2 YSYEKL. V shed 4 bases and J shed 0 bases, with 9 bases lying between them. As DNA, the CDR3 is TGCGCCAGCAGCCGAGACGATATGAACACTGAAGCTTTCTTT. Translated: CASSRDDMNTEAFF.

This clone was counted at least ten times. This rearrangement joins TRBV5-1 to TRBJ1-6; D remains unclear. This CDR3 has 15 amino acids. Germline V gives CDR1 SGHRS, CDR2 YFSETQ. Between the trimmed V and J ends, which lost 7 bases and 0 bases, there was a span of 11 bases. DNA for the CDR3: TGCGCCAGCCAGGACGGCAGCTCCTATAATTCACCCCTCCACTTT. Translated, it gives CASQDGSSYNSPLHF.

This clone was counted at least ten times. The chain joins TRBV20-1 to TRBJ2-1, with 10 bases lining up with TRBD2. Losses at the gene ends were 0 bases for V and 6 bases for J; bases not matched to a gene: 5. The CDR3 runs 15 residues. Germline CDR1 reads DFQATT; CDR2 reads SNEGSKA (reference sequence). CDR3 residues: CSARELAGGINEQFF. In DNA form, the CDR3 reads TGCAGTGCTAGAGAGTTAGCGGGAGGTATCAATGAGCAGTTCTTC.

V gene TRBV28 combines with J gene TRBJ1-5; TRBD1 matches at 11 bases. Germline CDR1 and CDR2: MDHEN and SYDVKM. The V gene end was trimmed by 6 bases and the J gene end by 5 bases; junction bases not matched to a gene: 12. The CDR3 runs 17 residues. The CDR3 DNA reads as TGTGCCAGCAGCTCAGGGTACGGGACAGGGGGATATCAGCCCCAGCATTTT. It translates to CASSSGYGTGGYQPQHF. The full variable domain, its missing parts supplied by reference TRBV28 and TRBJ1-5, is DVKVTQSSRYLVKRTGEKVFLECVQDMDHENMFWYRQDPGLGLRLIYFSYDVKMKEKGDIPEGYSVSREKKERFSLILESASTNQTSMYLCASSSGYGTGGYQPQHFGDGTRLSIL.

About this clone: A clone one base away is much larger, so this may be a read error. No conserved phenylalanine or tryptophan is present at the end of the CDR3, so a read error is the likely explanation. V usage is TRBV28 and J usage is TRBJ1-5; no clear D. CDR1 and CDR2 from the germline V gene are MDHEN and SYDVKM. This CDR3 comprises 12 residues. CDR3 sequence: CARSFPNQPQHS. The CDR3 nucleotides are TGTGCCAGAAGTTTCCCAAATCAGCCCCAGCATTCT.

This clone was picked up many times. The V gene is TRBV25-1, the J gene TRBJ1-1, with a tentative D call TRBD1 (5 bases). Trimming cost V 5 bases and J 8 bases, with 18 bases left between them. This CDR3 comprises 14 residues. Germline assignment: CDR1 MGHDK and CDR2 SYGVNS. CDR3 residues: CASSPAPTGTEAFF. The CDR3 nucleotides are TGTGCCAGCAGTCCTGCCCCCACCGGGACGGAAGCTTTCTTT.

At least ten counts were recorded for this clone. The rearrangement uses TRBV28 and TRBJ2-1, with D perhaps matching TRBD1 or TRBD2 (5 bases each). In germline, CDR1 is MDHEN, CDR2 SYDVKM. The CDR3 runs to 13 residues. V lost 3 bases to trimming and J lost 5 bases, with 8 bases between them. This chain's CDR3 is CASSFGGNNEQFF. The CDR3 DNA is TGTGCCAGCAGTTTTGGGGGAAACAATGAGCAGTTCTTC.

The CDR3 region is CASSFFPFMEFMGELFF. Written as DNA, the CDR3 is TGTGCCAGCAGCTTTTTCCCTTTTATGGAGTTTATGGGGGAGCTGTTTTTT. This sequence joins TRBV5-4 and TRBJ2-2; D is unclear. CDR3 length equals 17 residues. The V gene's germline CDR1 is SGHNT and CDR2 YYREEE (reference sequence). Trimming pared 2 bases from V and 8 bases from J, leaving 22 bases between.

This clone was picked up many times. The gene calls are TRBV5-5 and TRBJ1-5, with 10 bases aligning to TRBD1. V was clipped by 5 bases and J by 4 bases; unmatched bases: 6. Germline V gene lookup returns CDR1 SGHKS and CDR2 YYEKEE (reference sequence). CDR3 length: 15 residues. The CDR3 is CASRGGQGLNQPQHF. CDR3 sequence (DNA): TGTGCCAGCAGGGGGGGACAGGGGCTAAATCAGCCCCAGCATTTT.

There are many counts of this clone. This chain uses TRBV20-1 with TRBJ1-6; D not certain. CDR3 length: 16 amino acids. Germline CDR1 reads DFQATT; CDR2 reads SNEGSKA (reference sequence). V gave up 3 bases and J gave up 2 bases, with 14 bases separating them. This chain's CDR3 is CSASLGSIPYNSPLHF. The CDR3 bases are TGCAGTGCTAGTTTGGGGTCGATCCCCTATAATTCACCCCTCCACTTT.

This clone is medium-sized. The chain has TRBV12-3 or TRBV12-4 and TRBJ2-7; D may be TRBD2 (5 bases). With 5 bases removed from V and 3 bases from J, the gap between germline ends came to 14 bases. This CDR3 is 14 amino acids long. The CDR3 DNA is TGTGCCAGCAGTGCGACCCCGAGGGACTACGAGCAGTACTTC. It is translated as CASSATPRDYEQYF.

CDR3 bases: TGTGCCAGCAGCTTATGGGGGGGTAACTATGGCTACACCTTC. It yields the protein CASSLWGGNYGYTF. The J gene is TRBJ1-2, the V gene TRBV11-2, with D possibly being TRBD1 (5 bases). The length of the CDR3 is 14 residues. The germline V gene has CDR1 SGHAT and CDR2 FQNNGV. V lost 2 bases and J lost 1, with 8 bases in between.

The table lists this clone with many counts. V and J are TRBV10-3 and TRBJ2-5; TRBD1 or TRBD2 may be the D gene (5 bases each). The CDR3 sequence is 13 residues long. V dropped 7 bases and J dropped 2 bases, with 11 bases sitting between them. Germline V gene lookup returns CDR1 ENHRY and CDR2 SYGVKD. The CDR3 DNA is TGTGCCATCAAGGAGAGGGGTCAAGAGACCCAGTACTTC. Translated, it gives CAIKERGQETQYF.